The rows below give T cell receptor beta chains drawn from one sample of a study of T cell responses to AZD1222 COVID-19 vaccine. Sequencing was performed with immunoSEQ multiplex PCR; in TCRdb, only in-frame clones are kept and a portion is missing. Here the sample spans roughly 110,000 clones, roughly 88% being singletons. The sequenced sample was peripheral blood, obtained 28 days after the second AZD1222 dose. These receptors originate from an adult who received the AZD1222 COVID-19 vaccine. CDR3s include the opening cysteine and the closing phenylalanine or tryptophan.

CDR3: CASNPSGLASDTQYF; J: TRBJ2-3; V: TRBV7-3
CDR3: CASTEGGRETQYF; J: TRBJ2-5; V: TRBV5-4
CDR3: CASSVGPSGNTIYF; J: TRBJ1-3; V: TRBV9
CDR3: CARSLGSYEQYF; J: TRBJ2-7; V: TRBV5-3
CDR3: CASSTGSGLGETQYF; J: TRBJ2-5; V: TRBV6-2/TRBV6-3
CDR3: CASSLGTTLNEKLFF; J: TRBJ1-4; V: TRBV7-2
CDR3: CASRWSGAETYEQYF; J: TRBJ2-7; V: TRBV27
CDR3: CSAQTGGGYEQYF; J: TRBJ2-7; V: TRBV29-1
CDR3: CASSEERFRGNQPQHF; J: TRBJ1-5; V: TRBV6-1
CDR3: CASSYSTSGGEYEQYF; J: TRBJ2-7; V: TRBV6-5
CDR3: CAISEPGNTEAFF; J: TRBJ1-1; V: TRBV10-3
CDR3: CASRGGEASTEAFF; J: TRBJ1-1; V: TRBV10-2
CDR3: CASSQWGTLSGNTIYF; J: TRBJ1-3; V: TRBV4-3
CDR3: CASSLGTSGGSDTQYF; J: TRBJ2-3; V: TRBV5-1
CDR3: CASSYAGSGANVLTF; J: TRBJ2-6; V: TRBV6-2/TRBV6-3
CDR3: CASGGGLNEQFF; J: TRBJ2-1; V: TRBV3-1/TRBV3-2
CDR3: CASSPRGEGNSYEQYF; J: TRBJ2-7; V: TRBV11-1
CDR3: CASSPPGGEQPQHF; J: TRBJ1-5; V: TRBV18
CDR3: CASSYSRGPFGNEQYF; J: TRBJ2-7; V: TRBV6-5
CDR3: CASSLSGTRETQYF; J: TRBJ2-5; V: TRBV7-3
CDR3: CASSSNRAWGEKLFF; J: TRBJ1-4; V: TRBV5-1
CDR3: CASSEGPTGGSPLHF; J: TRBJ1-6; V: TRBV6-1
CDR3: CASSELGTGSDTQYF; J: TRBJ2-3; V: TRBV6-1
CDR3: CASSLSGNNEQFF; J: TRBJ2-1; V: TRBV11-3
CDR3: CASSTRDEQYF; J: TRBJ2-7; V: TRBV18
CDR3: CASSWDSFNSPLHF; J: TRBJ1-6; V: TRBV5-1
CDR3: CASSPIRTGSYEQYF; J: TRBJ2-7; V: TRBV28
CDR3: CASSQRTGGIYGYTF; J: TRBJ1-2; V: TRBV7-2
CDR3: CASSTDRVSSPLHF; J: TRBJ1-6; V: TRBV5-6
CDR3: CASGPDSYGYTF; J: TRBJ1-2; V: TRBV6-5
CDR3: CASSLFSDNTIYF; J: TRBJ1-3; V: TRBV28
CDR3: CASSEGVFDPYEQYF; J: TRBJ2-7; V: TRBV6-1
CDR3: CASSEGMEDTQYF; J: TRBJ2-3; V: TRBV6-1
CDR3: CASSFPQNTEAFF; J: TRBJ1-1; V: TRBV7-8
CDR3: CASRQLSSGANVLTF; J: TRBJ2-6; V: TRBV2
CDR3: CASSPLGLYSPLHF; J: TRBJ1-6; V: TRBV5-6
CDR3: CASSLNEETQYF; J: TRBJ2-5; V: TRBV7-2
CDR3: CASSYSTGSPEGPYNSPLHF; J: TRBJ1-6; V: TRBV6-2/TRBV6-3
CDR3: CASSLGSGSNQPQHF; J: TRBJ1-5; V: TRBV7-9
CDR3: CASSQNDRGGTEAFF; J: TRBJ1-1; V: TRBV18
CDR3: CASRDSGSLHEQYF; J: TRBJ2-7; V: TRBV27
CDR3: CASSQGRERGYGYTF; J: TRBJ1-2; V: TRBV4-3
CDR3: CSVAWTGNTIYF; J: TRBJ1-3; V: TRBV29-1
CDR3: CASSPSGSSSGYTF; J: TRBJ1-2; V: TRBV18
CDR3: CASSPGTQHNSPLHF; J: TRBJ1-6; V: TRBV7-9
CDR3: CASSYSEINQPQHF; J: TRBJ1-5; V: TRBV6-6
CDR3: CATITGTGATNEKLFF; J: TRBJ1-4; V: TRBV6-6
CDR3: CASSLRPGGDNSPLHF; J: TRBJ1-6; V: TRBV7-9
CDR3: CASSSSGANVLTF; J: TRBJ2-6; V: TRBV18
CDR3: CASSRGTGSYEQYF; J: TRBJ2-7; V: TRBV6-2/TRBV6-3
CDR3: CASAPPSGYGELFF; J: TRBJ2-2; V: TRBV6-5
CDR3: CASSFMWDTGNTIYF; J: TRBJ1-3; V: TRBV7-2
CDR3: CASSLQGYQETQYF; J: TRBJ2-5; V: TRBV6-5
CDR3: CASSEQGSGTQYF; J: TRBJ2-3; V: TRBV6-1
CDR3: CASSYTTGTGVGSGYTF; J: TRBJ1-2; V: TRBV5-1
CDR3: CASSVEGASSGTQYF; J: TRBJ2-3; V: TRBV9
CDR3: CASSLEVGVAEAFF; J: TRBJ1-1; V: TRBV5-1
CDR3: CASSLSDGNQETQYF; J: TRBJ2-5; V: TRBV6-5
CDR3: CASSLVPGSTGELFF; J: TRBJ2-2; V: TRBV7-2
CDR3: CASTPTLSGSLNEQFF; J: TRBJ2-1; V: TRBV19